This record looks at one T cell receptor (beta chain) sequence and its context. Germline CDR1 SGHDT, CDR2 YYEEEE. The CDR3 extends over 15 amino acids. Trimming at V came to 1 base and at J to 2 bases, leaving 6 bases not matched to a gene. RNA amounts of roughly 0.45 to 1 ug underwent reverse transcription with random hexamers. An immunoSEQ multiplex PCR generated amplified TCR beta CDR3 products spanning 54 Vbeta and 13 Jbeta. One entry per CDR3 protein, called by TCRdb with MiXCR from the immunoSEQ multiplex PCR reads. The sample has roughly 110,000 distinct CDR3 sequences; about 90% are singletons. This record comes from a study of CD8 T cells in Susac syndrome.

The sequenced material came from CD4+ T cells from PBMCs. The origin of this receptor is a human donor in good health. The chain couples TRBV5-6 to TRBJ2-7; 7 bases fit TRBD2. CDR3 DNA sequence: TGTGCCAGCAGCTTGAGAGCGGGGAGGCCCTACGAGCAGTACTTC. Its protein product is CASSLRAGRPYEQYF. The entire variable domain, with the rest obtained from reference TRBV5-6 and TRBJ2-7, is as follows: DAGVTQSPTHLIKTRGQQVTLRCSPKSGHDTVSWYQQALGQGPQFIFQYYEEEERQRGNFPDRFSGHQFPNYSSELNVNALLLGDSALYLCASSLRAGRPYEQYFGPGTRLTVT.